This T cell receptor (beta chain) was observed in a study of blood T cell repertoires in COVID-19. The CDR3 totals 16 residues. Germline V gene sequence: CDR1 LGHNA, CDR2 YSLEER. The J segment lost 0 bases and the V segment lost 1 base, leaving 4 bases of the junction unmatched. Source study methods: Amplifying reference gene primers gave estimates of nucleated cell counts. The protocol was immunoSEQ multiplex PCR, while the TCRdb copy is restricted to in-frame clones and leaves out a portion. V and J calls and clone size are as listed in that table; D and trimming were resolved from the DNA. The sample has under 35,000 clones; approximately 80% are singletons.

The material sequenced was peripheral blood. The J gene is TRBJ2-5, the V gene TRBV4-3; 8 nucleotides align to TRBD2. The source is a man between 65 and 85 years old with acute or convalescent COVID-19. The CDR3 DNA follows: TGCGCCAGCAGCCAAGGACTAGCGCATAACCAAGAGACCCAGTACTTC. It codes for CASSQGLAHNQETQYF.